This T cell receptor beta chain was identified in a study of T cells after posttransplantation cyclophosphamide. Study-wide findings and caveats: After PTCy, TRB diversity resembled that of CNI/methotrexate controls.

In this sample, this clone turned up a few times. No antigen is known for it. The CDR3 spans 12 residues. Germline loops: CDR1 SQVTM, CDR2 ANQGSEA. With 6 bases removed from V and 0 bases from J, the gap between germline ends came to 9 bases. A marrow graft followed busulfan-fludarabine conditioning, with cyclophosphamide on days +3 and +4. The method was immunoSEQ multiplex PCR; TCRdb's version includes in-frame clones alone and lacks a portion of them. The sample includes fewer than 15,000 clones, around 2% of them seen just once. This TCR was sampled from a male patient in his thirties who received an allogeneic stem cell transplant from a related donor, was CMV-positive, and had no GVHD. Some T cells may be the graft donor's. The chain carries TRBV29-1 and TRBJ2-7, with D possibly TRBD2 on 6 matching bases. The sample in question was PBMCs, obtained after allogeneic stem cell transplant with posttransplant cyclophosphamide. As DNA, the CDR3 is TGCAGCGTAATAGCGGTCTCCTACGAGCAGTACTTC. Residues: CSVIAVSYEQYF.